The TCR beta chain under discussion was sequenced for a study of CD4 T cells in relation to SARS-CoV-2 and coronaviruses (dated by TCRdb to 2020 to 2023). Looking at the study overall: A median age of roughly 39 years, with a range of about 20 to 75 years, was recorded for the full convalescent cohort of approximately 12 patients. The Adaptive Biotechnologies TCR-sequencing kit was used to sequence samples from three pre-COVID donors and the naive versus memory experiments, whereas other data were Illumina-based. A different TCR-beta assay, based on Illumina, was used to sequence expansion assays from other donors in the study. HLA restriction was mapped for shared crossreactive spike epitopes using patient-derived lymphoblastoid cell lines. Among the 12 convalescent patients, 8 males and 4 females were included, and two of the subjects were Hispanic. At the level of individual TCR clonotypes, the study measured memory CD4+ T cell crossreactivity between SARS-CoV-2 spike protein and common cold coronavirus spike proteins.

Trimming takes 2 bases from V and 6 bases from J, and the germline ends sit 8 bases apart. From the germline V gene, CDR1 is SGHTA and CDR2 is FQGNSA. The CDR3, from cysteine to phenylalanine, totals 13 residues. Of the read, only the CDR3 DNA is kept; its 39 bases are in frame from base 1. Deep-resolution immunoSEQ TCR-beta sequencing was performed on DNA from uncultured naive and memory CD4+ T cells. In the original analysis: During preprocessing, nonproductive sequences were removed, along with CDR3s that did not begin with C, did not end with F or W, or were shorter than 7 amino acids. Cultured and uncultured naive and memory CD4+ repertoires were searched for CDR3s previously identified as spike- and CEF-reactive. CDR3 homology was measured as pairwise Levenshtein distance, computed with the stringdist R package after trimming three terminal residues from each end. Held by TCRdb, this immuneACCESS table contains in-frame sequences only and omits some clones. Under half of the omission traces to an unresolved V gene where checked; the cause of the rest is unknown. V and J calls and clone size are those listed in that table; D and trimming were worked out from the DNA. A total of about 60,000 clones appear in this sample, roughly nine tenths of them only once. The top ten clonotypes cover roughly 0.4% of the sample.

Beyond this particular receptor, the publication reports: Crossreactivity analysis was centred on spike protein, so crossreactivity against other viral proteins was not assessed. Small numbers of patients and of tested TCRs limited the study. Significantly weaker SARS-CoV-2-driven expansion was shown by crossreactive clones than by monoreactive clones, consistent with antigenic imprinting. Because no donor provided both pre-pandemic and post-infection samples, tracing the source of pre-existing responses was limited. Memory CD4+ clonotypes crossrecognizing SARS-CoV-2 and at least one common cold coronavirus spike were found in roughly 59% of donors. Naive versus memory sequencing indicated that memory recall responses, rather than primary responses primed during culture, are detected by the assay.

For this clone: Its specific antigen is unknown. No clone much larger than this one lies a single base away; base qualities are absent.

To separate naive from memory CD4+ T cells, cryopreserved PBMCs first underwent CD4 enrichment and then EasySep naive CD4+ T cell enrichment. PBMCs were isolated from leukapheresis product or whole blood by Ficoll-Paque PLUS gradient centrifugation. PBMCs were either cryopreserved at -140 degrees C or used fresh in the expansion assay. The QIAamp Micro DNA Kit was used to extract genomic DNA from the CD4+ T cells. Sample: naive CD4+ T cells from PBMCs. The label giving this sample's cell subset or site can be read as: naive CD4+ T cells isolated by negative enrichment. The V and J genes are TRBV7-2 and TRBJ2-1; the D gene cannot be resolved reliably. The sequence derives from an adult with COVID-19. The DNA sequence is as follows: TGTGCCAGCAGCTTACTGTCCGGCAATGAGCAGTTCTTC. Translated, it gives CASSLLSGNEQFF.